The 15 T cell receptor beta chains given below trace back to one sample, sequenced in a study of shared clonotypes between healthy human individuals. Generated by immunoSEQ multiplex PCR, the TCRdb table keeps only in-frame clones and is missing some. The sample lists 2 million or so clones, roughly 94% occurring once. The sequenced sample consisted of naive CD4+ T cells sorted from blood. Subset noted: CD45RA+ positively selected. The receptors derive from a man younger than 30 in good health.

As DNA, the CDR3 is TGCGCCAGCAGCGTGACCGGGACAGGGACTAGCGGGAGGAAAGAGCAGTACTTC. Its protein product is CASSVTGTGTSGRKEQYF. The chain is built from TRBV5-1 and TRBJ2-7; TRBD2 matches 15 bases. Per the germline V gene, CDR1 is SGHRS and CDR2 is YFSETQ. The CDR3 is made up of 18 amino acids. V lost 4 bases, J lost 7 bases, and 15 bases stayed unmatched.

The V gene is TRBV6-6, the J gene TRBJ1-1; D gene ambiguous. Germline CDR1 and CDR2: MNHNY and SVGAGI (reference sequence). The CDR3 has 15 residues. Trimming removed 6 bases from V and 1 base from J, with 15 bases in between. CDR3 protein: CASSLTSAGNTEAFF. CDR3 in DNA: TGTGCCAGCAGCTTAACCTCGGCAGGGAACACTGAAGCTTTCTTT.

The chain's CDR3 is CSVVLPTGGVGGNQPQHF. As DNA, the CDR3 is TGCAGCGTAGTTCTTCCTACAGGGGGGGTTGGTGGCAATCAGCCCCAGCATTTT. V and J are TRBV29-1 and TRBJ1-5; TRBD1 matches at 8 bases. Trimming at V came to 6 bases and at J to 2 bases, leaving 18 bases not matched to a gene. The CDR3 has 18 amino acids. CDR1 SQVTM and CDR2 ANQGSEA come from the germline V gene.

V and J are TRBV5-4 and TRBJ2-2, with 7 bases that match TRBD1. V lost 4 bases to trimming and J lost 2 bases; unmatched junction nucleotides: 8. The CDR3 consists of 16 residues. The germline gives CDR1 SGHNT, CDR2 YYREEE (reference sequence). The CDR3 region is CASSIRTGANTGELFF. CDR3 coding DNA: TGTGCCAGCAGCATTCGGACAGGAGCTAACACCGGGGAGCTGTTTTTT.

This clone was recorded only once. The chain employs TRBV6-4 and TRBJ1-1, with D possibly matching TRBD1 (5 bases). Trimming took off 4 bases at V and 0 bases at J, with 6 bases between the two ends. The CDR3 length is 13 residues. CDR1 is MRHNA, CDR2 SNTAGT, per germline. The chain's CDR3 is CASSAQVNTEAFF. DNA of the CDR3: TGTGCCAGCAGTGCACAGGTGAACACTGAAGCTTTCTTT.

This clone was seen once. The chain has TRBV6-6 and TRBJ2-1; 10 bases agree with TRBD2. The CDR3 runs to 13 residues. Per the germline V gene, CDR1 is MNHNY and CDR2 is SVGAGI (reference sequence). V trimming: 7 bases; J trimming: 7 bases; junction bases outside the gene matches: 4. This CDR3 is CASKAGGHNEQFF. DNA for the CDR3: TGTGCCAGCAAAGCGGGGGGGCATAATGAGCAGTTCTTC.

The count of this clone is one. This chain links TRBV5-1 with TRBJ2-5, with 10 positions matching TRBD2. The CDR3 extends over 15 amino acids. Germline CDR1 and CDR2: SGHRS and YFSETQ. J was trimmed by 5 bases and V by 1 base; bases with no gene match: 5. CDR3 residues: CASSLTSGEGETQYF. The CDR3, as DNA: TGCGCCAGCAGCTTGACTAGCGGGGAGGGGGAGACCCAGTACTTC.

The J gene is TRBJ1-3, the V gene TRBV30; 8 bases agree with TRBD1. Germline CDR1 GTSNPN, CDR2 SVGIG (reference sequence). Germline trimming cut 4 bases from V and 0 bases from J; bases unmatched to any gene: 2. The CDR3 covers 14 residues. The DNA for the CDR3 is TGTGCCTGGAACAGGGGGTCCTCTGGAAACACCATATATTTT. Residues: CAWNRGSSGNTIYF.

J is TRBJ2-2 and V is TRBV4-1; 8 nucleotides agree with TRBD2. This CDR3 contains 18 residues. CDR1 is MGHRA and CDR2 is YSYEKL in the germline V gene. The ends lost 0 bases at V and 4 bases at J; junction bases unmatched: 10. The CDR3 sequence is CASSQDGSRGGSTGELFF. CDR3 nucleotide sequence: TGCGCCAGCAGCCAAGACGGTTCTCGGGGGGGAAGCACCGGGGAGCTGTTTTTT.

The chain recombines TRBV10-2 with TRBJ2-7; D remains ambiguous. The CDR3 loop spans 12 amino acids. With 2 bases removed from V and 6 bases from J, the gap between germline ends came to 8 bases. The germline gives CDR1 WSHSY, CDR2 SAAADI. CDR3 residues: CASSEKSLEQYF. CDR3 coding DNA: TGCGCCAGCAGTGAGAAGTCCCTCGAGCAGTACTTC.

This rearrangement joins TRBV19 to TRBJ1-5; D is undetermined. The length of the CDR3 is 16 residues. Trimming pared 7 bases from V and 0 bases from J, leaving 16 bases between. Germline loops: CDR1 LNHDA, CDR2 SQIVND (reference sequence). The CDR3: CASTPMGGFSNQPQHF. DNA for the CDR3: TGTGCCAGTACCCCGATGGGCGGATTTAGCAATCAGCCCCAGCATTTT.

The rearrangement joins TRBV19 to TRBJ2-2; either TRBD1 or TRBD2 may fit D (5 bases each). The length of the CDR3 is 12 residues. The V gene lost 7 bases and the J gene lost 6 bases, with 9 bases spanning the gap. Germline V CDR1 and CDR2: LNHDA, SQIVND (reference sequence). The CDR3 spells CASTGDPGELFF. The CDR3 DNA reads TGTGCCAGTACCGGGGACCCCGGGGAGCTGTTTTTT.

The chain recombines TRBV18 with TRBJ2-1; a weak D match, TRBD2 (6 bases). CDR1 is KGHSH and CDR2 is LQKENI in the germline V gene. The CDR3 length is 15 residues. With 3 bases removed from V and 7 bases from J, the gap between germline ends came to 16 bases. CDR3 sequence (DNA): TGTGCCAGCTCACCGGGAGTCCAACGGGGGAATGAGCAGTTCTTC. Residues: CASSPGVQRGNEQFF.

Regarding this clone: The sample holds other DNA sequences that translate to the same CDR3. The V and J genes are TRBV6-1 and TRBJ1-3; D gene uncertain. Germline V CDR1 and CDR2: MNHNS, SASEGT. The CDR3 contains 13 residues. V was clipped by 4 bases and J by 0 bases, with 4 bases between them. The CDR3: CASSVDSGNTIYF. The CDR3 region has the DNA TGTGCCAGCAGTGTTGACTCTGGAAACACCATATATTTT.

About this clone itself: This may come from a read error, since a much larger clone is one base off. CDR3 amino acids: CASSNRDRGYEQYF. The CDR3 bases are TGTGCCAGCAGTAACCGGGACAGGGGGTACGAGCAGTACTTC. The chain has TRBV6-5 and TRBJ2-7; 11 positions match TRBD1. The CDR3 is made up of 14 amino acids. Looked up from germline, CDR1 is MNHEY and CDR2 is SVGAGI. V dropped 5 bases and J dropped 4; count of bases not matched to a gene: 4.